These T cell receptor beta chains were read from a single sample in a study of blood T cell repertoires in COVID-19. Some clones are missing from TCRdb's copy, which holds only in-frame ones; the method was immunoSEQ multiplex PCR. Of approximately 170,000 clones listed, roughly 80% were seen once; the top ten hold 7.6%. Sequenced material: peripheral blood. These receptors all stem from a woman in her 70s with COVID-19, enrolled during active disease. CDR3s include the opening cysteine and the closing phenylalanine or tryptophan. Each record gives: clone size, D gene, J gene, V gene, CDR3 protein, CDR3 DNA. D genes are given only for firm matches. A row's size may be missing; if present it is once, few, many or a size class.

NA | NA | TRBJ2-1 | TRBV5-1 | CASSLDQGEQFF | TGCGCCAGCAGCTTGGATCAGGGTGAGCAGTTCTTC
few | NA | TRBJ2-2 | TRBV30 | CASLFSGQRTGELFF | TGTGCCTCCCTGTTTAGCGGCCAACGAACCGGGGAGCTGTTTTTT
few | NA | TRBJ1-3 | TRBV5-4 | CASSRRGGSGNTIYF | TGTGCCAGCAGCCGCAGGGGCGGCTCTGGAAACACCATATATTTT
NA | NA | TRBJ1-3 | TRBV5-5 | CASSTEGSGNTIYF | TGTGCCAGCAGCACTGAGGGCTCTGGAAACACCATATATTTT
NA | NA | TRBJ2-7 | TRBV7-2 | CASSLVRETYEQYF | TGTGCCAGCAGCTTAGTCCGGGAGACCTACGAGCAGTACTTC
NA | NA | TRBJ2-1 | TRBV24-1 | CATSTRPGDRNEQFF | TGTGCCACCAGTACGAGACCAGGGGATCGCAATGAGCAGTTCTTC
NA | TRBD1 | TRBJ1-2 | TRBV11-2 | CASSPDRGQWYGYTF | TGTGCCAGCAGCCCGGACAGGGGGCAATGGTATGGCTACACCTTC
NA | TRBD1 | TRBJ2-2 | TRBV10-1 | CASNRDSPTGELFF | TGCGCCAGCAACCGGGACAGCCCCACCGGGGAGCTGTTTTTT
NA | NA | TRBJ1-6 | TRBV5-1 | CASSPSRGREGSPLHF | TGCGCCAGCAGCCCCAGCCGGGGCAGGGAGGGGTCACCCCTCCACTTT
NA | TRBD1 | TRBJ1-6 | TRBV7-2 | CASSFRGQASPLHF | TGTGCCAGCAGCTTTAGGGGGCAGGCGTCACCCCTCCACTTT
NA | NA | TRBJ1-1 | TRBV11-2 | CASSPRGTEAFF | TGTGCCAGCAGCCCCCGGGGGACTGAAGCTTTCTTT
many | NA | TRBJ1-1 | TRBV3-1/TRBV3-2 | CASSLGTGRGEAFF | TGTGCCAGCAGCCTAGGAACAGGGAGGGGTGAAGCTTTCTTT
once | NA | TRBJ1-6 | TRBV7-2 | CASSHPNSPLHF | TGTGCCAGCAGTCATCCTAATTCACCCCTCCACTTT
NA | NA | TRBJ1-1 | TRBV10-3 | CAISVSMNTEAFF | TGTGCCATCAGTGTCAGTATGAACACTGAAGCTTTCTTT
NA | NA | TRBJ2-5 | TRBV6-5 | CASSLSFRETQYF | TGTGCCAGCAGTTTGTCGTTTCGAGAGACCCAGTACTTC
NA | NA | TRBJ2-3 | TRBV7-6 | CASSTAGGTDTQYF | TGTGCCAGCAGCACAGCAGGGGGCACAGATACGCAGTATTTT
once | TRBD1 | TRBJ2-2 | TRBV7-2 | CASSLGQGAEWTGELFF | TGTGCCAGCAGCTTAGGACAGGGGGCAGAGTGGACCGGGGAGCTGTTTTTT
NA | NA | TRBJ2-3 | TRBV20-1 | CSAIGGDTQYF | TGCAGTGCTATCGGGGGTGATACGCAGTATTTT
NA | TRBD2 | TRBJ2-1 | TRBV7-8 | CASNGGTSTYNEQFF | TGTGCCAGCAACGGGGGGACCTCAACCTACAATGAGCAGTTCTTC